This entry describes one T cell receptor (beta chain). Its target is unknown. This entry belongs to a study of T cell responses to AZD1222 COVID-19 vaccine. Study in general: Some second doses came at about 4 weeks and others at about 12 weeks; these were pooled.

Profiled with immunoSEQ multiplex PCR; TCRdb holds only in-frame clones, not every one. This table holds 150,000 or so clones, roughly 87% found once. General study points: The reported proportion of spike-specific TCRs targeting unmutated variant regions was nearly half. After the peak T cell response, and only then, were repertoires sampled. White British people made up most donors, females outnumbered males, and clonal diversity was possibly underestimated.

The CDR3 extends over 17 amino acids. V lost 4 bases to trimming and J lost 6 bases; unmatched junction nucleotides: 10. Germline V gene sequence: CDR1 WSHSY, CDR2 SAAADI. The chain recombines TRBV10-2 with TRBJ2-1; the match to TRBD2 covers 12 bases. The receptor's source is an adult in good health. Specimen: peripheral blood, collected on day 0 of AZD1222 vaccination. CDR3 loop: CASSGPLAGGLPNEQFF. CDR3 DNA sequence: TGCGCCAGCAGTGGCCCTCTAGCGGGAGGGCTTCCCAATGAGCAGTTCTTC.